These 26 T cell receptor beta chains were sequenced from one sample in a study of shared clonotypes between healthy human individuals. Measured with immunoSEQ multiplex PCR; TCRdb has only the in-frame clones, and not every one. The repertoire holds roughly 2.5 million clones, just over 90% seen once, with under 0.15% in the top ten. Input material: naive CD4+ T cells sorted from blood. Noted subset: CD45RA+ positively selected. The receptors come from a man between 18 and 29 years old in good health.

The rearrangement uses TRBV9 and TRBJ2-5; 9 positions agree with TRBD1. The junction had 3 bases not matched to a gene; V was cut back by 0 bases and J by 6 bases. This CDR3 is 14 amino acids long. Germline V gene data show CDR1 as SGDLS and CDR2 as YYNGEE. DNA of the CDR3: TGTGCCAGCAGCGTAGGACAGGGGGGACAGACCCAGTACTTC. Translating gives CASSVGQGGQTQYF.

About this clone itself: This same CDR3 is encoded by further DNA sequences in the sample. V is TRBV5-1 and J is TRBJ2-6; D not certain. The CDR3 totals 16 residues. Trimming shortened V by 0 bases and J by 1 base, and 8 bases separated the two germline ends. Germline V gene sequence: CDR1 SGHRS, CDR2 YFSETQ. The CDR3 DNA sequence: TGCGCCAGCAGCTTGGGTGGTTTATCTGGGGCCAACGTCCTGACTTTC. The encoded protein is CASSLGGLSGANVLTF.

This chain links TRBV14 with TRBJ2-3; TRBD2 matches 11 bases. V lost 3 bases to trimming and J lost 5 bases; unmatched junction nucleotides: 4. Per germline, CDR1 SGHDN and CDR2 FVKESK. CDR3 length: 15 amino acids. This chain's CDR3 is CASSHLAGGGDTQYF. The CDR3 coding sequence is TGTGCCAGCAGCCACTTAGCGGGAGGGGGAGATACGCAGTATTTT.

The chain combines TRBV30 with TRBJ1-3; a weak D match, TRBD1 (5 bases). V lost 0 bases to trimming and J lost 4 bases, with 10 bases between them. Looked up from germline, CDR1 is GTSNPN and CDR2 is SVGIG (reference sequence). CDR3 length: 14 residues. The chain's CDR3 is CAWSVVGTGNTIYF. CDR3 DNA: TGTGCCTGGAGTGTAGTAGGGACCGGAAACACCATATATTTT. The variable domain in full, completed from reference TRBV30 and TRBJ1-3, reads SQTIHQWPATLVQPVGSPLSLECTVEGTSNPNLYWYRQAAGRGLQLLFYSVGIGQISSEVPQNLSASRPQDRQFILSSKKLLLSDSGFYLCAWSVVGTGNTIYFGEGSWLTVV.

Only one count was recorded for this clone. The chain couples TRBV7-3 to TRBJ2-2, with no clear D. Germline CDR1 and CDR2: SGHTA and FQGTGA. This CDR3 spans 14 amino acids. Deletions cut 4 bases from V and 8 bases from J, with 14 bases between. CDR3 nucleotide sequence: TGTGCCAGCAGCTCCGGACGTACTCAAGGGGAGCTGTTTTTT. Its protein is CASSSGRTQGELFF. Using reference TRBV7-3 and TRBJ2-2 for the parts outside the CDR3, the full variable domain is GAGVSQTPSNKVTEKGKYVELRCDPISGHTALYWYRQSLGQGPEFLIYFQGTGAADDSGLPNDRFFAVRPEGSVSTLKIQRTERGDSAVYLCASSSGRTQGELFFGEGSRLTVL.

The sample holds one count of this clone. The V and J genes are TRBV6-1 and TRBJ2-1, with 14 bases fitting TRBD2. The V gene's germline CDR1 is MNHNS and CDR2 SASEGT. The CDR3 has 14 amino acids. V shed 6 bases and J 8 bases; nucleotides not matched to a gene: 3. CDR3 bases: TGTGCCAGCAGGACTAGCGGGGGGGCTGATGAGCAGTTCTTC. Its protein is CASRTSGGADEQFF.

Written as DNA, the CDR3 is TGTGCCAGCAGTCCCGGACTAGCGGGGGGTAAAAGCACAGATACGCAGTATTTT. Translated: CASSPGLAGGKSTDTQYF. V usage is TRBV27 and J usage is TRBJ2-3; 14 bases line up with TRBD2. The V and J ends lost 5 bases and 0 bases, in that order; junction bases with no gene match: 7. The CDR3 has 18 residues. Germline V gene data show CDR1 as MNHEY and CDR2 as SMNVEV (reference sequence).

In the case of this clone: The sample carries other DNA sequences with the same CDR3. The chain is built from TRBV5-6 and TRBJ2-5; 10 bases line up with TRBD1. CDR3 length: 15 amino acids. V was clipped by 2 bases and J by 1 base; unmatched bases: 2. CDR1 is SGHDT, CDR2 YYEEEE, per germline. The chain's CDR3 is CASSFGTGVQETQYF. The CDR3 region has the DNA TGTGCCAGCAGCTTCGGGACAGGGGTCCAAGAGACCCAGTACTTC.

There are a few counts of this clone. V is TRBV9 and J is TRBJ1-2, with 9 positions matching TRBD1. The V gene end was trimmed by 3 bases and the J gene end by 4 bases; junction bases not matched to a gene: 4. The CDR3 length is 14 residues. Germline CDR1 is SGDLS and CDR2 is YYNGEE. The CDR3 reads CASSGGQGIYGYTF. Written as DNA, the CDR3 is TGTGCCAGCAGCGGGGGACAGGGAATCTATGGCTACACCTTC.

This clone appeared a single time. This rearrangement joins TRBV6-6 to TRBJ2-3; TRBD2 matches at 11 bases. The CDR3 extends over 15 amino acids. Trimming removed 4 bases from V and 2 bases from J; junction bases left unmatched: 2. Germline V lookup: CDR1 MNHNY, CDR2 SVGAGI (reference sequence). In DNA, the CDR3 is TGTGCCAGCAGTTCGGGACTAGCGGCCACAGATACGCAGTATTTT. Encoded protein: CASSSGLAATDTQYF.

This rearrangement joins TRBV7-9 to TRBJ1-1, with D unresolved. Germline V lookup: CDR1 SEHNR, CDR2 FQNEAQ (reference sequence). This CDR3 is 14 amino acids long. V dropped 2 bases and J dropped 9 bases, with 16 bases sitting between them. CDR3 amino acids: CASSLRQVGIQAFF. The CDR3 DNA sequence: TGTGCCAGCAGCTTACGGCAGGTCGGAATACAAGCTTTCTTT.

This clone was detected only a few times. The rearrangement links TRBV2 to TRBJ1-5; D call uncertain. The CDR3 runs 13 residues. Germline V gene lookup returns CDR1 SNHLY and CDR2 FYNNEI. The CDR3 sequence: CASGVGLDQPQHF. DNA for the CDR3: TGTGCTAGTGGGGTCGGGTTAGATCAGCCCCAGCATTTT.

Of note for this clone: Other DNA sequences from this sample encode an identical CDR3 as well. The chain recombines TRBV10-3 with TRBJ2-7; D uncertain. CDR1 ENHRY and CDR2 SYGVKD come from the germline V gene. This CDR3 region has 11 residues. Trimming left V 4 bases short and J 2 bases short, with 3 bases between. As DNA, the CDR3 is TGTGCCATCAGTGCCGCCTACGAGCAGTACTTC. Its protein is CAISAAYEQYF.

V is TRBV10-2 and J is TRBJ1-1, with 7 bases that match TRBD1. The CDR3 contains 15 residues. After removal of 5 bases from V and 1 base from J, the junction contained 7 bases not matched to a gene. Looked up from germline, CDR1 is WSHSY and CDR2 is SAAADI. For the CDR3, the DNA is TGCGCCAGCAGTACAAGACAGGGTTGGAACACTGAAGCTTTCTTT. Translated: CASSTRQGWNTEAFF.

Comment on this clone: This sample also contains other DNA sequences that code for the same CDR3. The chain has TRBV18 and TRBJ2-1; D call uncertain. Trimming removed 6 bases from V and 5 bases from J, with 5 bases in between. CDR1 is KGHSH and CDR2 is LQKENI in the germline V gene. The CDR3 covers 11 residues. The CDR3 DNA reads as TGTGCCAGCTCTCTCAACAATGAGCAGTTCTTC. This encodes CASSLNNEQFF.

CDR3 sequence: CASSFGLADPTDTQYF. CDR3 nucleotides: TGTGCCAGCAGCTTCGGACTAGCGGACCCTACAGATACGCAGTATTTT. The V gene is TRBV7-2, the J gene TRBJ2-3; 10 nucleotides line up with TRBD2. CDR1 and CDR2 from the germline V gene are SGHTA and FQGNSA. V shed 3 bases and J 3 bases; nucleotides not matched to a gene: 6. The CDR3 is 16 residues long.

The V and J genes are TRBV27 and TRBJ2-7; 7 nucleotides align to TRBD2. The CDR3 is made up of 17 amino acids. Germline V gene sequence: CDR1 MNHEY, CDR2 SMNVEV (reference sequence). The junction had 16 bases not matched to a gene; V was cut back by 6 bases and J by 2 bases. The chain's CDR3 is CASSLRAASGSTYEQYF. In DNA, the CDR3 is TGTGCCAGCAGCCTGCGGGCCGCTAGCGGATCGACCTACGAGCAGTACTTC.

This clone was observed once. The CDR3 DNA sequence: TGTGCCAGCAGTCCGGGACTAGCGGGTGAGCAGTTCTTC. This gives the protein CASSPGLAGEQFF. This sequence joins TRBV6-4 and TRBJ2-1, with TRBD2 matching over 12 bases. J was trimmed by 9 bases and V by 5 bases; bases with no gene match: 2. Germline CDR1 MRHNA, CDR2 SNTAGT. The CDR3 is 13 amino acids.

V and J are TRBV6-5 and TRBJ1-2, with D tentatively TRBD1 (6 bases). The V and J ends lost 4 bases and 1 base respectively, with 7 bases between them. This CDR3 spans 13 amino acids. Germline assignment: CDR1 MNHEY and CDR2 SVGAGI. In DNA, the CDR3 is TGTGCCAGCAGTTCGGGACATAACTATGGCTACACCTTC. This translates into CASSSGHNYGYTF.

This chain joins TRBV5-8 and TRBJ2-7; D unclear. CDR1 SGHTS and CDR2 YDEGEE come from the germline V gene. Trimming pared 5 bases from V and 1 base from J, leaving 16 bases between. This CDR3 spans 15 amino acids. CDR3 DNA: TGTGCCAGCAGGTCTCACCCACACAAATCCTACGAGCAGTACTTC. Translating gives CASRSHPHKSYEQYF. Full variable domain (rest looked up from reference TRBV5-8 and TRBJ2-7): EAGVTQSPTHLIKTRGQQATLRCSPISGHTSVYWYQQALGLGLQFLLWYDEGEERNRGNFPPRFSGRQFPNYSSELNVNALELEDSALYLCASRSHPHKSYEQYFGPGTRLTVT.

This chain connects TRBV30 to TRBJ1-2; no clear D gene. The CDR3 is made up of 13 amino acids. Deletions cut 0 bases from V and 11 bases from J, with 16 bases between. Germline V gives CDR1 GTSNPN, CDR2 SVGIG (reference sequence). CDR3 region: CAWSVRLGKEYTF. Here the CDR3 DNA reads TGTGCCTGGAGTGTACGCTTAGGTAAAGAGTACACCTTC.

This chain connects TRBV10-3 to TRBJ2-1; 12 bases agree with TRBD2. This CDR3 is built from 16 residues. V shed 4 bases and J 2 bases; nucleotides not matched to a gene: 3. Looked up from germline, CDR1 is ENHRY and CDR2 is SYGVKD. CDR3 nucleotide sequence: TGTGCCATCAGTGGACTAGCGGGAGACGCCTACAATGAGCAGTTCTTC. Encoded protein: CAISGLAGDAYNEQFF.

This chain joins TRBV5-1 and TRBJ1-4; D may be TRBD1 (5 bases). Trimming cost V 8 bases and J 7 bases, with 18 bases left between them. The CDR3 has 14 residues. Germline V gives CDR1 SGHRS, CDR2 YFSETQ. As DNA, the CDR3 is TGCGCCAGTAGCACCGCAGGGAAAGCTGAAAAACTGTTTTTT. This gives the protein CASSTAGKAEKLFF.

This clone was observed once. The V and J genes are TRBV19 and TRBJ1-6; D gene ambiguous. CDR1 is LNHDA and CDR2 is SQIVND in the germline V gene (reference sequence). V was clipped by 2 bases and J by 0 bases, with 14 bases between them. This CDR3 has 18 amino acids. The CDR3 sequence: CASSIRSAQNSYNSPLHF. DNA for the CDR3: TGTGCCAGTAGTATACGGTCGGCACAGAACTCCTATAATTCACCCCTCCACTTT.

This chain uses TRBV6-6 with TRBJ1-2; D is unclear. The germline gives CDR1 MNHNY, CDR2 SVGAGI (reference sequence). The V gene lost 2 bases and the J gene lost 3 bases, with 7 bases spanning the gap. This CDR3 has 13 amino acids. CDR3 protein: CASSYGEDYGYTF. As DNA, the CDR3 is TGTGCCAGCAGTTACGGGGAGGACTATGGCTACACCTTC.

A remark on this clone: This sample also contains other DNA sequences that code for the same CDR3. The CDR3 nucleotides read TGTGCCAGCAGCTTAGGCAGGGGACAAGAGACCCAGTACTTC. This gives the protein CASSLGRGQETQYF. The rearrangement links TRBV7-2 to TRBJ2-5; TRBD1 is a possible D gene (6 bases). Trimming took off 1 base at V and 2 bases at J, with 8 bases between the two ends. This CDR3 has 14 amino acids. Germline V gene lookup returns CDR1 SGHTA and CDR2 FQGNSA.